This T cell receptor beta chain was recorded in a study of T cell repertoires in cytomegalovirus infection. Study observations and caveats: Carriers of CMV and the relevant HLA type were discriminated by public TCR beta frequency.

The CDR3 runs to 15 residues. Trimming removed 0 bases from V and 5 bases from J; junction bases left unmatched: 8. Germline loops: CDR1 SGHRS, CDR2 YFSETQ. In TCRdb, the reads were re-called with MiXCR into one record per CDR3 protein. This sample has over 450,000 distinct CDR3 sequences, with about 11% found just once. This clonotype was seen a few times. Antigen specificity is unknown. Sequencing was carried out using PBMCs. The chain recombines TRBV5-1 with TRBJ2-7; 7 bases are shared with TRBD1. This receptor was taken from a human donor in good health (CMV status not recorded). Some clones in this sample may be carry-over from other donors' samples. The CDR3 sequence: CASSLGIDRAHEQYF. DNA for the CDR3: TGCGCCAGCAGCTTGGGGATAGACAGGGCCCACGAGCAGTACTTC.